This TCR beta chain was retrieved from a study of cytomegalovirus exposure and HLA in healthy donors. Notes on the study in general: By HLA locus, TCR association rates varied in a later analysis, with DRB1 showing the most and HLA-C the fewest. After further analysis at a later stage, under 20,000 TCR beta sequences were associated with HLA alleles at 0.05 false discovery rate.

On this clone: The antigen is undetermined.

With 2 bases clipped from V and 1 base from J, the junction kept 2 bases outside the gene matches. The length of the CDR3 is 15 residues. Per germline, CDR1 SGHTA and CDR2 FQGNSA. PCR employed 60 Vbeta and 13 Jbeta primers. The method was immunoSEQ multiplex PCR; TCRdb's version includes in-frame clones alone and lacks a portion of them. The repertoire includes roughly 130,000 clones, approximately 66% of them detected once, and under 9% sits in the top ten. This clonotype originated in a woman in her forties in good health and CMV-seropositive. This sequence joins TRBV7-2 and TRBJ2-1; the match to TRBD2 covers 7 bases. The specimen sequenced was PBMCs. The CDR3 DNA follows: TGTGCCAGCAGCTTATCTAGCGGATCCTACAATGAGCAGTTCTTC. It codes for CASSLSSGSYNEQFF.